This TCR beta chain was recovered during a study of T cells in Graves' hyperthyroidism and ophthalmopathy. Study findings and constraints: Ophthalmopathy prediction by the model preceded onset by a median roughly 6 months.

This clonotype was detected only a few times. Its antigen is unidentified. Authors of the study amplified TCR beta CDR3 regions from RNA transcripts. With the HTBI primer set, the TCR CDR3 went through a first round of RT-PCR. One entry per CDR3 protein, called by TCRdb with MiXCR from the multiplex PCR reads. The data contain around 600,000 distinct CDR3 sequences, 15% to 19% of them singletons. The CDR3 consists of 16 residues. Germline values: CDR1 MNHEY, CDR2 SVGAGI. V lost 0 bases to trimming and J lost 2 bases, with 11 bases between them. Hyperthyroidism in the patients, aged 18 to 65, was newly diagnosed and under 2 months in duration.

This TCR derives from a woman between 25 and 40 years old with Graves' hyperthyroidism. The sequenced sample was blood. The chain recombines TRBV6-5 with TRBJ2-1; perhaps TRBD1 as D (5 bases). Here the CDR3 reads CASSYSREQAYNEQFF. The CDR3 nucleotides are TGTGCCAGCAGTTACTCGAGAGAACAGGCCTACAATGAGCAGTTCTTC.